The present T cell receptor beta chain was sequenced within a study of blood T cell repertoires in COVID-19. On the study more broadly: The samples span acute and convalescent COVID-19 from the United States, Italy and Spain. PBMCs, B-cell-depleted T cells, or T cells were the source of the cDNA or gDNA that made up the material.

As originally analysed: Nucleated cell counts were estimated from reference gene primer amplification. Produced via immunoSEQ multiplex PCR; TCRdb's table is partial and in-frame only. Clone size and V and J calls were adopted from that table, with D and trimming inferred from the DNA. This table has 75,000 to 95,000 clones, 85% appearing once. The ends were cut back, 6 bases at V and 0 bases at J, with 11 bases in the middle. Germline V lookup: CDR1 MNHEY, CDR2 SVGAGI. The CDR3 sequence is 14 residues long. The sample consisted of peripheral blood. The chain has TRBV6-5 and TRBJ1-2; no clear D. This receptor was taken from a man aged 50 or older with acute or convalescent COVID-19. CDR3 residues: CASRPNLANYGYTF. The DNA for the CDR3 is TGTGCCAGCAGGCCTAACCTAGCTAACTATGGCTACACCTTC.